This T cell receptor beta chain emerged from a study of graft-versus-host responses after intestinal transplantation. At the level of the study: Transplants were multivisceral, liver-intestinal, or isolated intestinal. After anti-thymocyte globulin induction, recipients took tacrolimus and steroids for three to four years.

To note about this clone: Its antigen is currently unknown.

CDR3 length equals 13 residues. V lost 0 bases, J lost 7 bases, and 0 bases stayed unmatched. CDR1 is GTSNPN, CDR2 SVGIG, per germline (reference sequence). The study's findings and limits: Allografts of one patient group, those with graft-donor T cell macrochimerism, had high graft-versus-host to host-versus-graft clonal ratios. Recipient marrow showed GvH clones, some seen first in ileum or blood.

The repertoire was sequenced with immunoSEQ multiplex PCR; TCRdb's copy has only in-frame clones and lacks some. The sample lists some 44,000 clones, approximately 94% occurring once. This receptor was identified in a human patient who received an intestinal transplant, so some T cells may come from the graft donor. The V gene is TRBV30, the J gene TRBJ1-6, with TRBD1 matching over 7 bases. Here the sequenced sample was PBMCs, taken approximately 360 days after intestinal transplant. The CDR3 DNA sequence: TGTGCCTGGAGTGTACAGGGGAATTCACCCCTCCACTTT. It encodes CAWSVQGNSPLHF. Full variable domain (remainder filled in from reference TRBV30 and TRBJ1-6): SQTIHQWPATLVQPVGSPLSLECTVEGTSNPNLYWYRQAAGRGLQLLFYSVGIGQISSEVPQNLSASRPQDRQFILSSKKLLLSDSGFYLCAWSVQGNSPLHFGNGTRLTVT.